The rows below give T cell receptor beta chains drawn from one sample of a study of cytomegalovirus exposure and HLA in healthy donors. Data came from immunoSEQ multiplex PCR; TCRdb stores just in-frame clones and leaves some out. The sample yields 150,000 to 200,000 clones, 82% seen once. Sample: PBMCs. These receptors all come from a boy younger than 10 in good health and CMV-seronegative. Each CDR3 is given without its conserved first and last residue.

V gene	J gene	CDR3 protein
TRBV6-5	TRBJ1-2	ASSPQGENGYT
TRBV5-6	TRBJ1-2	ASSLGQGYT
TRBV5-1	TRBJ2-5	ASSFGLAEETQY
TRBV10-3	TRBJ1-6	ATSEGRGWGSSPLH
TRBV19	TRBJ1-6	ASSMGSSYNSPLH
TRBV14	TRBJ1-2	ASSQVQGGGGYGYT
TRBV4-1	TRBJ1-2	ASSQTGQTYGYT
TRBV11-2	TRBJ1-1	ASSPFGGPGAEAF
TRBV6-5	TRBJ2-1	ASSLTSGVTVEQF
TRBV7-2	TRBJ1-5	ASSLGQGLNQPQH
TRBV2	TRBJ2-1	ASSGLATLQF
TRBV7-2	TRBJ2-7	ASSPRDSALSYEQY
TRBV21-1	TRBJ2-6	ASSGTVSSGANGLT
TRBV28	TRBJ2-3	ASSFGGLVIDTQY
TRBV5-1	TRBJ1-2	ASSLTGYGNYGYT
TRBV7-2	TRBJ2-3	ASSLVDSTDTQY
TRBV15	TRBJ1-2	ATSSDRPANYGYT
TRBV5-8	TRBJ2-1	ASGGLGFSYNEQF
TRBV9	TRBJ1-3	ASSGTGYERGNTIY
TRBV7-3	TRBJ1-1	ASSLRAPGGTSGKTEAF
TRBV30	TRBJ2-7	AWAGGTYEQY
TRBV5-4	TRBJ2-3	ASSFPTTSGGAITDTQY
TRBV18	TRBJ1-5	ASSRGQGMSNQPQH
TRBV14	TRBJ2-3	ASSLTGDRAWRYTDTQY
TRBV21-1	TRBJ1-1	ASSKEGKTGGNTEAF
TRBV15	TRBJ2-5	ATSRDPGGVRETQY
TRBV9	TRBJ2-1	ASSTRGGHGEQF
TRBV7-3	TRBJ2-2	ASSFAGGVTGELF
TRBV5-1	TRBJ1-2	ASSLYTGLDYGYT
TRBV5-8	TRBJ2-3	ASSFNLRGGAGSTDTQY
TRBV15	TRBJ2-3	ATSRGGTDTQY
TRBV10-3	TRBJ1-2	ATVRTVNYGYT
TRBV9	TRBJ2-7	ASSVLIGGAEEQY
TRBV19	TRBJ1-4	ASMRQGRDEKLF
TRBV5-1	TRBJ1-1	ASRSSENTEAF
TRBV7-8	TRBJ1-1	ASSLEPGVNTEAF
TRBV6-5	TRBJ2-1	ASSYSATGVPF
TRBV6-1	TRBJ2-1	ASSGRLAGLHNEQF
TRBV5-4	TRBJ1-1	ASSFTAVSNAYTEAF
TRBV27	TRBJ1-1	ASSLDDSTEAF
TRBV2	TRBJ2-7	ASRTGNEQY
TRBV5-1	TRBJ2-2	ASSVLSPGLAETGELF
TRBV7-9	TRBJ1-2	ASSGDSYLGYT
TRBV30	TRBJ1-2	ASTGQGSFGYT
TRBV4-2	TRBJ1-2	ASSQDQGGYGYT
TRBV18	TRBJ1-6	ASSPRGGVSPLH
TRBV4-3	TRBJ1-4	ASSQDGGANEKLF
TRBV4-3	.	ASSQGATYTYEQY
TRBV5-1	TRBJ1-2	ASSLDRDGYT
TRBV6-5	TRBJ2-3	ASSFGQFTDTQY
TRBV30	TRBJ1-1	AWKEADRYTEAF
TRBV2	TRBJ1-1	ASRGGEAF
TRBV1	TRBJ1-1	TSSQVTDRVGMGCGAF
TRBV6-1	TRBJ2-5	ASSGRAGGPWWRQETQY
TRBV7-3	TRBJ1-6	ASSLTPQTGPSSYNSPLH
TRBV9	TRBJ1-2	ASSGAGYGYT
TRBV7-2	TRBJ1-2	ASSPQYNGYT
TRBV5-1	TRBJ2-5	ASSLGQGQETQY